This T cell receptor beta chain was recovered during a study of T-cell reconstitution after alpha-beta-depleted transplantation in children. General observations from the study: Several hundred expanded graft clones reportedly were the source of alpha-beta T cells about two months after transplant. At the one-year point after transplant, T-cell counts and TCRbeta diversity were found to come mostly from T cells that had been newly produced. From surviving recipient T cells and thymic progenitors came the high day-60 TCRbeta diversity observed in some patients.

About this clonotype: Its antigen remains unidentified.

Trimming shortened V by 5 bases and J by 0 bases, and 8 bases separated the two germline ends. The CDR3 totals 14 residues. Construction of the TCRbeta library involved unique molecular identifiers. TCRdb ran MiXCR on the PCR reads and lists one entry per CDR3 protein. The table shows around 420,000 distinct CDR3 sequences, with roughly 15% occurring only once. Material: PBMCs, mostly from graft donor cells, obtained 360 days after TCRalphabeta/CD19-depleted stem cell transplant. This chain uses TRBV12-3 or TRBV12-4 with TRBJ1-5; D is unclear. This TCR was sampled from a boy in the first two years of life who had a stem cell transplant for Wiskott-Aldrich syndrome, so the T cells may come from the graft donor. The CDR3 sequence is CASSPLYSNQPQHF. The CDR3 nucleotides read TGTGCCAGCAGTCCCCTATATAGCAATCAGCCCCAGCATTTT.